This TCR beta chain was captured in a study of cytomegalovirus exposure and HLA in healthy donors. With 60 Vbeta and 13 Jbeta primers, the PCR was carried out. Clones were sequenced by immunoSEQ multiplex PCR, and TCRdb holds only the in-frame ones, with some missing. The sample has 150,000 to 200,000 clones, around three quarters seen once. This CDR3 has 15 amino acids. The V gene's germline CDR1 is SGHVS and CDR2 FQNEAQ. V dropped 4 bases and J dropped 3; count of bases not matched to a gene: 2. The source is a woman aged 40 to 55 in good health and CMV-seronegative. Sequencing was carried out using PBMCs. V gene TRBV7-8 combines with J gene TRBJ2-1; 11 nucleotides line up with TRBD2. CDR3 loop: CASSSSGRSYNEQFF. The CDR3 nucleotides read TGTGCCAGCAGCTCTAGCGGGAGGAGCTACAATGAGCAGTTCTTC.